This entry concerns a single TCR beta chain. This clonotype was seen a handful of times. The clone's antigen remains unknown. Per-base qualities were not stored, and no clone one base away is much larger. The instrument given in TCRdb is Illumina HiSeq 1500. TCRdb handled the public reads itself, with Q25 trimming in fastp and clone calling in MiXCR, and kept productive beta chains. Each entry is one CDR3 protein sequence, shown with its most common DNA and genes. Within this sample are about 400,000 distinct CDR3 sequences, with approximately 18% of them counted one time only. Under 9% of the sample rests with the top ten. The data were taken from a study of T cell repertoires in cytomegalovirus infection (dated by TCRdb to between 2017 and 2020). With regard to the full study: Donor HLA type was relevant to the analysis, because carriage of CMV infection together with the matching HLA type was indicated by public TCR beta signatures. What the work shows at the level of the full study, not this receptor alone: Cumulative frequency of public TCR beta family members discriminated carriers of CMV infection plus the relevant HLA type in this cohort and an independent approximately 350-donor cohort. The ex vivo response was dominated by HLA-C-restricted CMV-specific TCR beta clonotypes, which also provided the single most frequent clonotype in two of eight donors.

V is cut by 1 base and J by 4 bases, and the space between the germline ends is 16 bases. The germline V gene sets CDR1 to SGHVS and CDR2 to FQNEAQ. CDR3 length: 16 amino acids, cysteine to phenylalanine. Here the CDR3 DNA is all that survives: 48 bases in frame from base 1. The clonotype originates from a human donor in good health (CMV status not recorded). Some clones in this sample may be carry-over from other donors' samples. The V and J segments used are TRBV7-8 and TRBJ1-2, and TRBD1 may be the D gene, going by 5 matching bases. Material: PBMCs. For the CDR3, the sequence is CASSLGAGTRGYGYTF. In nucleotides, the sequence is TGTGCCAGCAGCTTAGGGGCAGGGACTAGGGGCTATGGCTACACCTTC. Outside the CDR3, residues come from the reference TRBV7-8 and TRBJ1-2 proteins, so the full variable domain is: GAGVSQSPRYKVAKRGQDVALRCDPISGHVSLFWYQQALGQGPEFLTYFQNEAQLDKSGLPSDRFFAERPEGSVSTLKIQRTQQEDSAVYLCASSLGAGTRGYGYTFGSGTRLTVV.